This TCR beta chain was identified in a study of hypomethylating agent response in myelodysplastic syndrome. Across the study: Of these patients, roughly 6 responded (complete response or hematologic improvement) and five did not.

In this sample, this clone turned up once. Clones were read by immunoSEQ multiplex PCR, and TCRdb kept only the in-frame ones, dropping some. Here the sample spans around 6,600 clones, approximately 80% being singletons. Germline CDR1 is GTSNPN and CDR2 is SVGIG (reference sequence). This CDR3 has 12 residues. Trimming pared 8 bases from V and 3 bases from J, leaving 13 bases between. The specimen was bone marrow, collected before or after starting hypomethylating agent treatment for myelodysplastic syndrome (not recorded which). This receptor was identified in a human donor with myelodysplastic syndrome. V gene TRBV30 combines with J gene TRBJ1-2, with D tentatively TRBD1 (6 bases). CDR3 sequence reads: CATAGDYYGYTF. The CDR3 DNA reads TGTGCCACCGCAGGGGACTACTATGGCTACACCTTC.